The clone carrying this T cell receptor beta chain was counted between two and nine times. The antigen is unknown. The data originate from a study of Graves' ophthalmopathy and Graves' hyperthyroidism. General study points: Ophthalmopathy versus stable hyperthyroidism: 13-signature model gave roughly 88% sensitivity, 75% to 82% specificity. Most expanded clonotypes from thyroid (those above 0.001 frequency) were also found in blood.

Amplified TCR beta CDR3 regions were obtained using RNA transcripts as template. A first-round RT-PCR used HTBI primers, followed by a second-round multiplex PCR. TCRdb passed the multiplex PCR reads through MiXCR, listing each CDR3 protein once. The sample holds about 500,000 distinct CDR3 sequences; less than 45% are singletons and the top ten take about 4.6%. Certain patients were not enrolled. These were patients with other autoimmune diseases, uncontrolled infections, pregnancy or lactation. V shed 4 bases and J shed 4 bases, with 13 bases lying between them. The CDR3 sequence is 14 residues long. Germline loops: CDR1 SNHLY, CDR2 FYNNEI.

This chain links TRBV2 with TRBJ1-2; D is possibly TRBD1 (5 bases). The clonotype was recovered from an adult man with Graves' hyperthyroidism. Sequenced material: peripheral blood or thyroid tissue (not recorded which). In nucleotides, the CDR3 is TGTGCCAGCAGTGGGGCGGGGGGGTTCTATGGCTACACCTTC. Its protein product is CASSGAGGFYGYTF.